The 14 T cell receptor beta chains in this list originate from one sample, sequenced in a study of neurological immune-mediated disorders. TCRdb itself ran the 5' RACE reads through MiXCR, one entry per CDR3 protein. Of around 67,000 distinct CDR3 sequences in the sample, around 5.2% are singletons; the top ten hold 7.4%. Sequencing was performed on PBMCs. These receptors came from a young man with multiple sclerosis.

This clonotype has a count of ten or more. The chain carries TRBV5-1 and TRBJ2-5, with a weak D call TRBD1 (6 bases). The CDR3 is made up of 15 amino acids. Germline CDR1 is SGHRS and CDR2 is YFSETQ. V lost 4 bases to trimming and J lost 3 bases, with 16 bases between them. The CDR3 bases are TGCGCCAGCAGCCCGCGGCCATCAGGGGAAGAGACCCAGTACTTC. This sequence encodes CASSPRPSGEETQYF.

There are many counts of this clonotype. Because the CDR3 is missing its conserved closing phenylalanine or tryptophan, this is likely a read error. The limits of the CDR3 on the DNA are not certain, so only TCRdb's listed CDR3 is given. The rearrangement uses TRBV30 and TRBJ2-3; TRBD2, the table's D call, lacks a check against the DNA. The germline V gene encodes CDR1 GTSNPN and CDR2 SVGIG (reference sequence). The CDR3 sequence runs 13 residues, both termini included. The CDR3 sequence is CAWSDSWGLASRL.

As to this clonotype: This CDR3 is missing its conserved last phenylalanine or tryptophan, likely due to a read error. The DNA is left out, because the CDR3 cannot be placed on it with certainty; the CDR3 is given as TCRdb lists it. The chain combines TRBV10-3 with TRBJ1-2; the D call of TRBD1 is as the table states it, not checked on the DNA. Inclusive of both ends, the CDR3 amounts to 9 amino acids. Germline V CDR1 and CDR2: ENHRY, SYGVKD. The CDR3 is CAISGREPG.

The chain links TRBV7-3 to TRBJ2-3; D possibly corresponds to TRBD2 (5 bases). The V gene lost 6 bases and the J gene lost 3 bases, with 19 bases spanning the gap. Germline CDR1 reads SGHTA; CDR2 reads FQGTGA. The CDR3 has 16 amino acids. The CDR3 nucleotides are TGTGCCAGCAGTCACAGCGGTGCGGTAGCGACAGATACGCAGTATTTT. Its translation is CASSHSGAVATDTQYF.

This clonotype was recorded at least ten times. The chain couples TRBV20-1 to TRBJ2-7; perhaps TRBD2 as D (7 bases). Germline CDR1 reads DFQATT; CDR2 reads SNEGSKA (reference sequence). Trimming removed 7 bases at V and 7 bases at J, with 23 bases between. This CDR3 is 14 amino acids long. The CDR3 here is CSVPTGGGRKEQYF. Written as DNA, the CDR3 is TGCAGTGTCCCCACGGGGGGCGGGAGAAAGGAGCAGTACTTC.

This clonotype was seen repeatedly, ten times or more. V usage is TRBV10-3 and J usage is TRBJ2-1; TRBD2 matches at 14 bases. Trimming took 10 bases from V and 8 from J; bases not matched to a gene: 4. The germline V gene has CDR1 ENHRY and CDR2 SYGVKD. This CDR3 spans 13 amino acids. The CDR3 reads CATRGLAGDEQFF. The CDR3 region has the DNA TGTGCCACCAGGGGACTAGCGGGGGATGAGCAGTTCTTC.

This clonotype turned up a few times. With a much larger clone just one base away, this may be a read error. The chain is built from TRBV12-3 or TRBV12-4 and TRBJ1-1; TRBD1 is a possible D gene (5 bases). V was cut by 6 bases and J by 4 bases, with 15 bases left in between. The length of the CDR3 is 14 residues. The CDR3 is CASSLDRTTTEAFF. In nucleotides, the CDR3 is TGTGCCAGCAGCCTAGACAGAACGACCACTGAAGCTTTCTTT.

This clonotype was counted ten times or more. V usage is TRBV7-3 and J usage is TRBJ2-1; possibly TRBD2 for D (6 bases). Germline V gene lookup returns CDR1 SGHTA and CDR2 FQGTGA. There are 16 residues in the CDR3. V was clipped by 5 bases and J by 3 bases, with 17 bases between them. This CDR3 reads CASSLIPRGIYNEQFF. CDR3 bases: TGTGCCAGCAGCCTAATTCCCCGGGGGATCTACAATGAGCAGTTCTTC.

This clonotype has just a few counts. This chain uses TRBV20-1 with TRBJ1-1, with a possible D match to TRBD1 (6 bases). The CDR3 runs 11 residues. CDR1 is DFQATT, CDR2 SNEGSKA, per germline (reference sequence). Trimming cost V 3 bases and J 9 bases, with 11 bases left between them. The CDR3 region has the DNA TGCAGTGCTAGGAAGACAGGTCAAGCTTTCTTT. Its protein is CSARKTGQAFF.

In this sample, this clonotype turned up many times. The rearrangement joins TRBV11-3 to TRBJ2-1; D is possibly TRBD1 (6 bases). This CDR3 comprises 14 residues. V was pared by 5 bases and J by 5 bases, with 13 bases between. Looked up from germline, CDR1 is SGHNT and CDR2 is YENEEA. DNA of the CDR3: TGTGCCAGCAGCCGCCGGGCAGGGGACAATGAGCAGTTCTTC. Its translation: CASSRRAGDNEQFF.

This clonotype was recorded many times. This chain links TRBV14 with TRBJ1-2; D is unresolved. CDR1 is SGHDN and CDR2 is FVKESK in the germline V gene. Trimming took off 1 base at V and 6 bases at J, with 27 bases between the two ends. This CDR3 spans 19 amino acids. The CDR3 sequence: CASSQGSYDFYWGDNGYTF. Here the CDR3 DNA reads TGTGCCAGCAGCCAAGGATCATACGATTTTTACTGGGGAGACAATGGCTACACCTTC. Looking up the rest from reference TRBV14 and TRBJ1-2 gives the full variable domain: EAGVTQFPSHSVIEKGQTVTLRCDPISGHDNLYWYRRVMGKEIKFLLHFVKESKQDESGMPNNRFLAERTGGTYSTLKVQPAELEDSGVYFCASSQGSYDFYWGDNGYTFGSGTRLTVV.

This clonotype was counted many times. V usage is TRBV7-2 and J usage is TRBJ2-2, with 10 bases matching TRBD2. Germline V gene data show CDR1 as SGHTA and CDR2 as FQGNSA. The J segment lost 4 bases and the V segment lost 5 bases, leaving 7 bases of the junction unmatched. The CDR3 has 16 amino acids. The CDR3 loop is CASSLSGRRGTGELFF. The CDR3, as DNA: TGTGCCAGCAGCCTTAGCGGGAGGAGGGGCACCGGGGAGCTGTTTTTT. Full variable domain (missing parts from reference TRBV7-2 and TRBJ2-2): GAGVSQSPSNKVTEKGKDVELRCDPISGHTALYWYRQSLGQGLEFLIYFQGNSAPDKSGLPSDRFSAERTGGSVSTLTIQRTQQEDSAVYLCASSLSGRRGTGELFFGEGSRLTVL.

This clonotype was picked up many times. The chain has TRBV5-1 and TRBJ2-7; either TRBD1 or TRBD2 may supply D (5 bases each). The CDR3 is made up of 14 amino acids. V was trimmed by 1 base and J by 2 bases, leaving 10 bases between them. Germline V gives CDR1 SGHRS, CDR2 YFSETQ. The CDR3 sequence is CASSLFRGAYEQYF. In DNA form, the CDR3 reads TGCGCCAGCAGCTTGTTTAGGGGAGCCTACGAGCAGTACTTC.

Ten or more counts support this clonotype. The rearrangement links TRBV7-6 to TRBJ2-2; a weak D match, TRBD2 (6 bases). V lost 3 bases and J lost 6, with 11 bases in between. Germline loops: CDR1 SGHVS, CDR2 FNYEAQ. The CDR3 spans 14 residues. CDR3: CASSFGTPSGELFF. CDR3 sequence (DNA): TGTGCCAGCAGCTTTGGGACTCCTTCCGGGGAGCTGTTTTTT.